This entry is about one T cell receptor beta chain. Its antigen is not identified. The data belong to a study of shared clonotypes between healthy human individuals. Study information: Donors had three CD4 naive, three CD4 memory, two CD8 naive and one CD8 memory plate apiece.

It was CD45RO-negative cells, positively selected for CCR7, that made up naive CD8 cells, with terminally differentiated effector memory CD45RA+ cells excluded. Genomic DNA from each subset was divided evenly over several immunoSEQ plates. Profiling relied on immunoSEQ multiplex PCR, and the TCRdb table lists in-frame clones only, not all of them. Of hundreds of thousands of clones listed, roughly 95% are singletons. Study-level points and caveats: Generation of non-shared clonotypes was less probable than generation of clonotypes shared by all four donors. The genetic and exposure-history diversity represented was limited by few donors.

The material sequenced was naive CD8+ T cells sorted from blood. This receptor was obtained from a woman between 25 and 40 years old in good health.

The CDR3 is CATQVTANSNQPQHF. DNA of the CDR3: TGTGCCACCCAAGTAACAGCGAATAGCAATCAGCCCCAGCATTTT. This rearrangement joins TRBV19 to TRBJ1-5; D call uncertain. CDR1 is LNHDA and CDR2 is SQIVND in the germline V gene (reference sequence). Trimming removed 10 bases at V and 0 bases at J, with 16 bases between. This CDR3 is built from 15 residues.